The subject of this entry is one TCR beta chain. This entry comes from a study of T cell clones after liver transplantation. The germline CDR1 and CDR2 sequences are KGHSH and LQKENI. Deletions cut 3 bases from V and 5 bases from J, with 11 bases between. The CDR3 totals 14 residues. Profiled with immunoSEQ multiplex PCR; TCRdb holds only in-frame clones, not every one. The sample consists of around 9,700 clones, around 73% of them appearing once. The V call is TRBV18, the J call TRBJ1-5; D is possibly TRBD1 (6 bases). This material consisted of CD8+ T cells from blood, taken at the 22-month timepoint. The receptor's source is a human patient who received a liver transplant. Some of these T cells may belong to the graft donor. The CDR3 DNA sequence: TGTGCCAGCTCACCCCGCCCAGGGGATCAGCCCCAGCATTTT. It specifies CASSPRPGDQPQHF.